This TCR beta chain originates from a study of OX40 agonist ivuxolimab in advanced cancers. Study findings and constraints: The study did not work out the antigen specificity of the expanded peripheral T cells.

J gave up 2 bases and V 5 bases, and 4 bases lay outside the gene matches. CDR3 length equals 15 residues. Germline CDR1 reads SGHTA; CDR2 reads FQGNSA. Worth noting for this clone: The target antigen is unknown.

Profiling relied on immunoSEQ multiplex PCR, and the TCRdb table lists in-frame clones only, not all of them. The table records some 85,000 clones, 90% to 95% of them present only once. The source of this sequence is an adult with an advanced solid tumor such as melanoma, head and neck, liver or kidney cancer. V and J are TRBV7-2 and TRBJ2-1; 9 nucleotides line up with TRBD2. The material sequenced was CD4+ or CD8+ T cells sorted from blood, taken in a trial of the OX40 agonist ivuxolimab. CDR3 nucleotides: TGTGCCAGCAGCCGGACTAGCGCAACCTACAATGAGCAGTTCTTC. Translating it yields CASSRTSATYNEQFF.